This TCR beta chain came from a study of radiotherapy plus CTLA-4 blockade in lung cancer. TCRdb keeps only in-frame clones here, not all; method: immunoSEQ multiplex PCR. There are roughly 71,000 clones in the sample; roughly 75% occur only once, and 7.1% lies in the top ten. This CDR3 has 14 amino acids. Germline V gene lookup returns CDR1 LNHNV and CDR2 YYDKDF (reference sequence). Trimming cost V 1 base and J 5 bases; bases outside gene matches: 1. The receptor's source is a human donor with non-small cell lung cancer who had a complete response to radiotherapy plus ipilimumab. The specimen comprised peripheral blood, sampled from a patient treated with radiotherapy plus ipilimumab. V gene TRBV15 combines with J gene TRBJ2-1; the match to TRBD1 covers 8 bases. CDR3 sequence: CATSRGTGNNEQFF. CDR3 sequence (DNA): TGTGCCACCAGCAGAGGGACAGGGAACAATGAGCAGTTCTTC.